One and the same sample provided the 29 T cell receptor beta chains below, sequenced in a study of spatial heterogeneity in lung cancer. Each CDR3 protein is one row after TCRdb ran MiXCR on the 5' RACE reads. Of over 6,500 distinct CDR3 sequences listed, over 5% are singletons. Stated time point: sample taken at primary tumor resection. Unsorted whole RNA of tumor, nontumor lung or frozen PBMC was sequenced. This material consisted of normal lung tissue next to the tumor, taken at surgery. These receptors were taken from a female donor with early-stage non-small cell lung cancer.

This clonotype has ten or more counts. Since it is a stray read in a library aimed at alpha chains, this beta chain has a size that is not meaningful. V usage is TRBV20-1 and J usage is TRBJ2-5; D remains ambiguous. The CDR3 is 12 amino acids. V was trimmed by 6 bases and J by 2 bases, leaving 10 bases between them. Germline V gene data show CDR1 as DFQATT and CDR2 as SNEGSKA (reference sequence). CDR3 in amino acids: CSAEQPQETQYF. CDR3 bases: TGCAGTGCCGAACAGCCGCAAGAGACCCAGTACTTC.

By proportion, this clonotype is medium-sized. This beta chain represents an off-target read in a library built for alpha chains; its size is of limited meaning. The gene calls are TRBV29-1 and TRBJ1-3; D gene uncertain. CDR1 and CDR2 from the germline V gene are SQVTM and ANQGSEA. V was pared by 3 bases and J by 4 bases, with 16 bases between. This CDR3 region has 15 residues. Here the CDR3 reads CSVDSGSGGGNTIYF. The CDR3 coding sequence is TGCAGCGTTGACTCGGGGAGCGGAGGAGGAAACACCATATATTTT.

This clonotype was counted ten times or more. Within a library made for alpha chains, this beta chain is off target, and its count is uninformative. The rearrangement joins TRBV5-1 to TRBJ2-2, with 10 bases fitting TRBD2. The CDR3 is 17 amino acids. Per the germline V gene, CDR1 is SGHRS and CDR2 is YFSETQ. Unmatched junction bases numbered 4, after V lost 0 bases and J lost 2 bases. CDR3 in amino acids: CASSLAASGSNTGELFF. The CDR3 DNA follows: TGCGCCAGCAGCTTGGCGGCTAGCGGGAGTAACACCGGGGAGCTGTTTTTT.

In the case of this clonotype: This beta chain came through as a stray read in a library set up for alpha chains, and its size says little. The J gene is TRBJ2-1, the V gene TRBV7-3; TRBD1 might be the D (6 bases). Germline assignment: CDR1 SGHTA and CDR2 FQGTGA. Trimming took 3 bases from V and 0 from J, leaving 6 bases between them. The CDR3 totals 14 residues. The CDR3, as DNA: TGTGCCAGCAGCTTGGACAGCTCCTACAATGAGCAGTTCTTC. Translating it yields CASSLDSSYNEQFF.

Within the sample, this clonotype is large (0.1 to 1%). As an off-target read in a library built for alpha chains, this beta chain has a frequency of little significance. The chain uses TRBV2 and TRBJ2-5; TRBD1 matches at 7 bases. Looked up from germline, CDR1 is SNHLY and CDR2 is FYNNEI. J lost 1 base, V lost 6 bases, and 2 bases had no gene match. This CDR3 is built from 13 residues. The CDR3 nucleotides read TGTGCCAGCAGCGGACAGGTCCAAGAGACCCAGTACTTC. This gives the protein CASSGQVQETQYF.

This clonotype was counted ten times or more. This beta chain is off target for a library built for alpha chains, so its abundance means little. The chain joins TRBV28 to TRBJ2-1; no firm D call. V was pared by 3 bases and J by 4 bases, with 7 bases between. The CDR3 length is 13 residues. Germline V gene sequence: CDR1 MDHEN, CDR2 SYDVKM. CDR3 DNA: TGTGCCAGCAGTTTGTCCGGTTACAATGAGCAGTTCTTC. Protein: CASSLSGYNEQFF.

This clonotype is medium-sized by share. Since it is a stray read in a library aimed at alpha chains, this beta chain has a size that is not meaningful. The genes are TRBV7-8 and TRBJ2-3; D remains unclear. This CDR3 comprises 15 residues. The germline V gene has CDR1 SGHVS and CDR2 FQNEAQ. Trimming pared 5 bases from V and 2 bases from J, leaving 14 bases between. Written as DNA, the CDR3 is TGTGCCAGCAGCCCCTCAGAAGGGCACACAGATACGCAGTATTTT. Translation gives CASSPSEGHTDTQYF.

For this clonotype: This beta chain is a stray sequence in a library constructed for alpha chains; its clone size is not meaningful. The J gene is TRBJ1-1, the V gene TRBV7-9; tentative D call: TRBD1 (5 bases). Trimming pared 3 bases from V and 1 base from J, leaving 12 bases between. The germline gives CDR1 SEHNR, CDR2 FQNEAQ (reference sequence). This CDR3 has 15 amino acids. CDR3 in amino acids: CASSFNPDRNTEAFF. The DNA for the CDR3 is TGTGCCAGCAGCTTCAATCCCGACAGGAACACTGAAGCTTTCTTT.

This clonotype is classed as medium-sized. This beta chain was picked up by a library intended for alpha chains and is off target, so its count carries little meaning. J is TRBJ2-1 and V is TRBV6-5; D unclear. The CDR3 spans 14 residues. Germline CDR1 is MNHEY and CDR2 is SVGAGI. V gave up 8 bases and J gave up 0 bases, with 11 bases separating them. CDR3: CASAPPFSYNEQFF. The CDR3 DNA is TGTGCCAGCGCACCGCCGTTCTCCTACAATGAGCAGTTCTTC.

This clonotype has a handful of counts. As an off-target read in a library built for alpha chains, this beta chain has a frequency of little significance. This chain connects TRBV25-1 to TRBJ2-5; the D gene is possibly TRBD1 (6 bases). CDR1 is MGHDK, CDR2 SYGVNS, per germline. The CDR3 extends over 12 amino acids. Trimming cost V 6 bases and J 9 bases, with 14 bases left between them. The CDR3 bases are TGTGCCAGCAGGAAGGCCTGGGGGCCCCAGTACTTC. The encoded protein is CASRKAWGPQYF.

The table lists this clonotype with many counts. Because this beta chain is a stray read in a library intended to capture alpha chains, its abundance should not be given much weight. CDR3 in DNA: TGTGCCACCCTTAGCGGGAGTTGGACCGGGGAGCTGTTTTTT. Its protein is CATLSGSWTGELFF. This rearrangement joins TRBV6-1 to TRBJ2-2; the match to TRBD2 covers 9 bases. The CDR3 has 14 residues. Germline CDR1 reads MNHNS; CDR2 reads SASEGT. The junction had 8 bases not matched to a gene; V was cut back by 10 bases and J by 5 bases.

To note about this clonotype: This beta chain was picked up by a library intended for alpha chains and is off target, so its count carries little meaning. The chain has TRBV10-3 and TRBJ2-1, with TRBD2 identical over 10 bases. The CDR3 is made up of 17 amino acids. Trimming removed 3 bases from V and 4 bases from J; junction bases left unmatched: 9. CDR1 and CDR2 (germline): ENHRY, SYGVKD. The CDR3 region is CAISDASGSPSYNEQFF. CDR3 nucleotides: TGTGCCATCAGTGACGCTAGCGGGAGCCCATCTTACAATGAGCAGTTCTTC.

The table lists this clonotype with many counts. A library prepared for alpha chains yielded this beta chain as an off-target read; its size is of little meaning. This sequence joins TRBV28 and TRBJ2-2, with D tentatively TRBD1 or TRBD2 (6 bases each). The CDR3 extends over 16 amino acids. Trimming cost V 6 bases and J 6 bases, with 20 bases left between them. The germline CDR1 and CDR2 sequences are MDHEN and SYDVKM. CDR3 DNA sequence: TGTGCCAGCAGCGATGGGGACTTGGGGGCGCCCGGGGAGCTGTTTTTT. It codes for CASSDGDLGAPGELFF.

This clonotype was observed many times. Being off target in a library aimed at alpha chains, this beta chain has a size of little meaning. This chain joins TRBV27 and TRBJ1-5; 10 bases line up with TRBD1. The CDR3 length is 13 residues. V dropped 6 bases and J dropped 7; count of bases not matched to a gene: 3. Looked up from germline, CDR1 is MNHEY and CDR2 is SMNVEV (reference sequence). The CDR3: CASRGQGYQPQHF. In nucleotides, the CDR3 is TGTGCCAGCAGGGGACAGGGGTACCAGCCCCAGCATTTT.

This clonotype was observed a handful of times. This beta chain is a stray read from a library made for alpha chains; its abundance is not meaningful. The gene calls are TRBV27 and TRBJ2-4; D possibly corresponds to TRBD2 (5 bases). V lost 2 bases and J lost 0, with 20 bases in between. Germline lookup yields CDR1 MNHEY and CDR2 SMNVEV (reference sequence). This CDR3 region has 19 residues. The CDR3 DNA is TGTGCCAGCAGTTTACTCTTCCGGGGAGAAGGGAGAGCCAAAAACATTCAGTACTTC. Protein: CASSLLFRGEGRAKNIQYF.

Only a few counts were recorded for this clonotype. Little can be read into the size of this beta chain, an off-target read in a library designed for alpha chains. The chain employs TRBV4-2 and TRBJ2-7, with 7 nucleotides matching TRBD2. V lost 0 bases, J lost 0 bases, and 5 bases stayed unmatched. The CDR3 consists of 16 residues. From germline, CDR1 is LGHNA and CDR2 YNFKEQ. The CDR3 sequence is CASSQDYGRISYEQYF. In DNA, the CDR3 is TGTGCCAGCAGCCAAGATTACGGGAGGATCTCCTACGAGCAGTACTTC.

Worth noting for this clonotype: This beta chain was picked up by a library intended for alpha chains and is off target, so its count carries little meaning. Here the CDR3 reads CASSLALSGRPTDTQYF. The CDR3 nucleotides are TGTGCCAGCAGCTTAGCGCTGAGCGGGAGGCCCACAGATACGCAGTATTTT. The rearrangement links TRBV7-9 to TRBJ2-3; 9 bases are shared with TRBD2. The CDR3 contains 17 residues. Germline V gene sequence: CDR1 SEHNR, CDR2 FQNEAQ (reference sequence). The V gene end was trimmed by 0 bases and the J gene end by 2 bases; junction bases not matched to a gene: 6.

A note on this clonotype: The library was designed around alpha chains, so this beta chain is a stray read whose abundance carries little weight. J is TRBJ2-7 and V is TRBV20-1; 7 bases agree with TRBD2. The CDR3 totals 16 residues. Germline V lookup: CDR1 DFQATT, CDR2 SNEGSKA (reference sequence). V was pared by 0 bases and J by 3 bases, with 11 bases of the junction left unmatched. The DNA of the CDR3 is TGCAGTGCTAGAGATGCTGCGGATAGCGGGTTCTACGAGCAGTACTTC. Protein sequence: CSARDAADSGFYEQYF.

Within the sample, this clonotype is medium-sized. The library was built for alpha chains, so this beta chain is an off-target read and its size means little. The V gene is TRBV5-1, the J gene TRBJ2-5; 7 nucleotides align to TRBD1. Looked up from germline, CDR1 is SGHRS and CDR2 is YFSETQ. The junction had 2 bases not matched to a gene; V was cut back by 0 bases and J by 3 bases. The length of the CDR3 is 14 residues. The CDR3 DNA sequence: TGCGCCAGCAGCTTGGGAGGGACAGAAGAGACCCAGTACTTC. Translated: CASSLGGTEETQYF.

By proportion, this clonotype is medium-sized. Found in a library prepared for alpha chains, this beta chain is an off-target read, and its abundance has little meaning. This chain joins TRBV24-1 and TRBJ2-7; D is ambiguous. This CDR3 has 12 amino acids. Germline CDR1 and CDR2: KGHDR and SFDVKD. V was clipped by 8 bases and J by 2 bases, with 9 bases between them. The CDR3 is CATILGAYEQYF. In DNA form, the CDR3 reads TGTGCCACCATCCTCGGAGCCTACGAGCAGTACTTC.

Ten or more counts support this clonotype. A library made for alpha chains picked up this beta chain off target, so its size means little. The J gene is TRBJ2-3, the V gene TRBV18; 14 bases match TRBD2. V shed 5 bases, J shed 3 bases, and the junction held 16 bases outside the gene matches. Germline CDR1 KGHSH, CDR2 LQKENI. CDR3 size: 20 residues. The CDR3 DNA reads as TGTGCCAGCTCATGGACCGGGACTAGCGGGAGAGGTAGTAGTACAGATACGCAGTATTTT. It translates to CASSWTGTSGRGSSTDTQYF.

This clonotype was observed a handful of times. The library was built for alpha chains, so this beta chain is an off-target read and its size means little. The rearrangement links TRBV9 to TRBJ2-7; 7 bases fit TRBD2. Germline trimming cut 4 bases from V and 7 bases from J; bases unmatched to any gene: 11. Germline CDR1 is SGDLS and CDR2 is YYNGEE. The length of the CDR3 is 14 residues. The CDR3 coding sequence is TGTGCCAGCAGCCCCTCGGCGGGAGAAAGAGAGCAGTACTTC. Amino acids: CASSPSAGEREQYF.

By share of the sample, this clonotype is medium-sized. This beta chain is a stray sequence in a library constructed for alpha chains; its clone size is not meaningful. This chain connects TRBV7-6 to TRBJ2-5; TRBD2 aligns across 14 bases. The CDR3 covers 18 residues. Germline V CDR1 and CDR2: SGHVS, FNYEAQ. Germline trimming cut 2 bases from V and 4 bases from J; bases unmatched to any gene: 9. The CDR3 DNA is TGTGCCAGCAGCTTATCCCCGACTAGCGGGAGGGCACGAGAGACCCAGTACTTC. Translated: CASSLSPTSGRARETQYF.

This clonotype is medium-sized (0.01 to 0.1%). This beta chain is an unintended read in a library built for alpha chains; its size means little. This CDR3 is CAISAQTSGSQKQFF. The CDR3 DNA sequence: TGTGCCATCAGTGCCCAGACTAGCGGGAGCCAAAAGCAGTTCTTC. The chain combines TRBV10-3 with TRBJ2-1; 12 bases match TRBD2. J gave up 11 bases and V 4 bases, and 9 bases lay outside the gene matches. CDR1 ENHRY and CDR2 SYGVKD come from the germline V gene. The CDR3 has 15 residues.

The sample holds many counts of this clonotype. This beta chain came through as a stray read in a library set up for alpha chains, and its size says little. The rearrangement joins TRBV10-3 to TRBJ1-4, with TRBD1 as a possible D gene (5 bases). Trimming pared 6 bases from V and 5 bases from J, leaving 10 bases between. Per germline, CDR1 ENHRY and CDR2 SYGVKD. CDR3 size: 13 residues. The CDR3, as DNA: TGTGCCATCAGCGGGACGGAAAATGAAAAACTGTTTTTT. Translated, it gives CAISGTENEKLFF.

This clonotype is deemed large. This beta chain lies outside the target of a library built for alpha chains; its clone size means little. The gene calls are TRBV5-1 and TRBJ2-1, with a weak D call TRBD1 (5 bases). The germline V and J ends were trimmed by 0 bases and 5 bases, with 15 bases remaining between them. From germline, CDR1 is SGHRS and CDR2 YFSETQ. CDR3 length: 16 amino acids. CDR3 residues: CASSLEGLGGNNEQFF. As DNA, the CDR3 is TGCGCCAGCAGCTTGGAGGGGCTAGGCGGCAACAATGAGCAGTTCTTC.

This clonotype was recorded at least ten times. Because the library targeted alpha chains, this beta chain is an off-target read whose size means little. The chain joins TRBV29-1 to TRBJ1-1, with 7 positions matching TRBD1. Per germline, CDR1 SQVTM and CDR2 ANQGSEA. This CDR3 spans 16 amino acids. J was trimmed by 4 bases and V by 6 bases; bases with no gene match: 17. CDR3 DNA sequence: TGCAGCGTGAAAGGCACGCTCGGGGCAGGGGGCACTGAAGCTTTCTTT. Translated, it gives CSVKGTLGAGGTEAFF.

This clonotype was seen ten or more times. Since the library was made to target alpha chains, this beta chain is a stray read and its abundance is not meaningful. CDR3 nucleotide sequence: TGCGCCAGCAGCTTGGGAGGAGGCCGTGGGTACGAGCAGTACTTC. It encodes CASSLGGGRGYEQYF. The chain is built from TRBV5-1 and TRBJ2-7; a weak D match, TRBD2 (5 bases). Germline V gene lookup returns CDR1 SGHRS and CDR2 YFSETQ. The V end was cut by 0 bases, the J end by 4 bases, with 14 bases between. The CDR3 totals 15 residues. The whole variable domain, filled in from reference TRBV5-1 and TRBJ2-7, reads KAGVTQTPRYLIKTRGQQVTLSCSPISGHRSVSWYQQTPGQGLQFLFEYFSETQRNKGNFPGRFSGRQFSNSRSEMNVSTLELGDSALYLCASSLGGGRGYEQYFGPGTRLTVT.

This clonotype came up many times. The library was designed around alpha chains, so this beta chain is a stray read whose abundance carries little weight. This chain connects TRBV5-1 to TRBJ2-1; TRBD1 matches 9 bases. Germline CDR1 SGHRS, CDR2 YFSETQ. V was pared by 4 bases and J by 5 bases, with 7 bases of the junction left unmatched. The CDR3 totals 15 residues. DNA for the CDR3: TGCGCCAGCAGCCGACAGGGGGTTGAGAACAATGAGCAGTTCTTC. Protein: CASSRQGVENNEQFF.